A selection of T cell receptor beta chains follows, all from one sample in a study of shared clonotypes between healthy human individuals. TCRdb's table, derived via immunoSEQ multiplex PCR, lists solely in-frame clones and lacks some. The sample contains a few million clones, just over 90% of which appear only once. The source material was naive CD4+ T cells sorted from blood. The source of these receptors is a young man in good health. The CDR3 runs from the conserved cysteine through the conserved F or W. Fields, in order: V gene, clone size, J gene, D gene, CDR3 DNA, CDR3 protein. A D gene is named only where the DNA matches it firmly. For some rows the clone size is stated as once, few or many, or as a class when expanded; others skip it.

TRBV6-5	.	TRBJ2-5	.	TGTGCCAGCAGTTTCTCAGGGAAAGAAGAGACCCAGTACTTC	CASSFSGKEETQYF
TRBV2	.	TRBJ2-2	TRBD1	TGTGCCAGCATTCTGGACAGGGCAGTAGCCGGGGAGCTGTTTTTT	CASILDRAVAGELFF
TRBV5-4	.	TRBJ1-3	.	TGTGCCAGCAGCTTGTGGGCTACTGGAAACACCATATATTTT	CASSLWATGNTIYF
TRBV6-6	.	TRBJ2-3	.	TGTGCCAGCAGTTATAGGACAGACACAGATACGCAGTATTTT	CASSYRTDTDTQYF
TRBV6-5	few	TRBJ1-2	TRBD1	TGTGCCAGCAGGACAGGGGGGATCTATGGCTACACCTTC	CASRTGGIYGYTF
TRBV27	once	TRBJ2-7	.	TGTGCCAGCAGTCAGGGGCCACTGGGTTCGTACGAGCAGTACTTC	CASSQGPLGSYEQYF
TRBV5-1	.	TRBJ2-2	.	TGCGCCAGCAGCTTGGTAGGACAGCCGAACACCGGGGAGCTGTTTTTT	CASSLVGQPNTGELFF
TRBV6-6	.	TRBJ2-7	TRBD2	TGTGCCAGCAGTCGCCCGACTAGCGGGAAGGACGAGCAGTACTTC	CASSRPTSGKDEQYF
TRBV2	.	TRBJ2-5	.	TGTGCCAGCAGTGAAAGGTCAGGGAGGTACGAGACCCAGTACTTC	CASSERSGRYETQYF
TRBV11-2	.	TRBJ2-5	.	TGTGCCAGCAGCTTAGGGTGGGAGACCCAGTACTTC	CASSLGWETQYF
TRBV5-1	.	TRBJ2-6	TRBD1	TGCGCCAGCAGTAATCAGGGGGTTTATAGTGAGCCTGGGGCCAACGTCCTGACTTTC	CASSNQGVYSEPGANVLTF
TRBV28	few	TRBJ1-5	.	TGTGCCAGCAGTCGGACGGGAAAGGAACAGCCCCAGCATTTT	CASSRTGKEQPQHF
TRBV27	.	TRBJ1-5	.	TGTGCCAGCAGTTTGGTTGGGTTGGGGGTTGGGGCTAATCAGCCCCAGCATTTT	CASSLVGLGVGANQPQHF
TRBV18	.	TRBJ2-3	TRBD1	TGTGCCAGCTCACCCCCGACAGGGGGGGCAGATACGCAGTATTTT	CASSPPTGGADTQYF
TRBV11-2	.	TRBJ2-7	TRBD2	TGTGCCAGCAGCTTAGATACGGGACTAGCCTACGAGCAGTACTTC	CASSLDTGLAYEQYF
TRBV7-6	.	TRBJ2-5	.	TGTGCCAGCAGCGATCTCCTAAAGACCCAGTACTTC	CASSDLLKTQYF
TRBV10-3	.	TRBJ2-7	.	TGTGCCATCAGTTACTTCCCGGGGGAGAGCTCCTACGAGCAGTACTTC	CAISYFPGESSYEQYF
TRBV4-3	.	TRBJ2-6	TRBD1	TGCGCCAGCAGCCGGACAGGGGGACGCTCTGGGGCCAACGTCCTGACTTTC	CASSRTGGRSGANVLTF
TRBV5-1	.	TRBJ1-2	.	TGCGCCAGCAGCCCCTTAGGGGGAGGCTACACCTTC	CASSPLGGGYTF
TRBV7-9	.	TRBJ1-1	.	TGTGCCAGCAGCCCGGCCGGGGACACTGAAGCTTTCTTT	CASSPAGDTEAFF
TRBV29-1	.	TRBJ2-3	TRBD2	TGCAGCTCGGGACTAGCGGGAGTAACAGATACGCAGTATTTT	CSSGLAGVTDTQYF
TRBV5-1	.	TRBJ1-1	.	TGCGCCAGCAGCTTGGCGGACAGAGTTGGGACTGAAGCTTTCTTT	CASSLADRVGTEAFF
TRBV7-9	.	TRBJ1-1	TRBD1	TGTGCCAGCAGCCCCCGACAGGGAGACACTGAAGCTTTCTTT	CASSPRQGDTEAFF
TRBV4-1	.	TRBJ2-7	TRBD1	TGCGCCAGCAGCCGGTTACAGGGGGAGGCCTACGAGCAGTACTTC	CASSRLQGEAYEQYF
TRBV27	.	TRBJ2-7	.	TGTGCCAGCAGTTTATCCCGGGGTAACTCCTACGAGCAGTACTTC	CASSLSRGNSYEQYF
TRBV30	few	TRBJ1-1	TRBD1	TGTGCCTGGAGTGTACGGGAGACAGGGAGGACTGAAGCTTTCTTT	CAWSVRETGRTEAFF
TRBV5-4	.	TRBJ2-7	TRBD2	TGCGCCAGCAGCCAAGACTCGGGAGGGAGGTACGAGCAGTACTTC	CASSQDSGGRYEQYF
TRBV10-1	.	TRBJ2-1	TRBD2	TGCGCCAGCAGCGGGAGGGCCTACAATGAGCAGTTCTTC	CASSGRAYNEQFF
TRBV30	.	TRBJ1-6	.	TGTGCCTGGACCCTATCGGGACGAGATTCACCCCTCCACTTT	CAWTLSGRDSPLHF
TRBV7-9	.	TRBJ2-1	.	TGTGCCAGCAGTCCACAGCGGGCTAGCTCCTACAATGAGCAGTTCTTC	CASSPQRASSYNEQFF
TRBV2	few	TRBJ1-6	TRBD1	TGTGCCAGCAGCGGTGGGACAGGGGGCCCCCTCCACTTT	CASSGGTGGPLHF
TRBV5-6	.	TRBJ1-3	TRBD1	TGTGCCAGCTGTCTGGGACAGGGTGCTTCTAGGGGGGACACCATATATTTT	CASCLGQGASRGDTIYF
TRBV14	once	TRBJ2-5	.	TGTGCCAGCAGCCAAGTTGTTTGGGGGCCTGGAGAGCAGTACTTC	CASSQVVWGPGEQYF
TRBV6-6	.	TRBJ2-7	.	TGTGCCAGCAGTCCTGACAGGTACGAGCAGTACTTC	CASSPDRYEQYF
TRBV7-9	.	TRBJ1-4	.	TGTGCCAGCAGCCCCGAGGGGTATGTTCAAAAACTGTTTTTT	CASSPEGYVQKLFF
TRBV5-1	.	TRBJ2-5	TRBD1	TGCGCCAGCAGCCCGACAGGGGCAGAGACCCAGTACTTC	CASSPTGAETQYF
TRBV9	.	TRBJ2-1	TRBD2	TGTGCCAGCAGCGTAGAGGCTAGCGGGAGTGGTGAGCAGTTCTTC	CASSVEASGSGEQFF
TRBV7-2	.	TRBJ2-3	.	TGTGCCAGCAGCTCGCGGGGTGGAGATACGCAGTATTTT	CASSSRGGDTQYF
TRBV23-1	.	TRBJ1-4	.	TGCGCCAGCAGTCAATTCGGGTCGGAGGTAGGGACAAATGAAAAACTGTTTTTT	CASSQFGSEVGTNEKLFF
TRBV6-1	.	TRBJ1-2	.	TGTGCCAGCATCATGGACTATGGCTACACCTTC	CASIMDYGYTF
TRBV10-2	.	TRBJ2-7	.	TGCGCCAGCAGTGAGGTGGCAGGGAATACCTACGAGCAGTACTTC	CASSEVAGNTYEQYF
TRBV7-9	.	TRBJ2-3	.	TGTGCCAGCAGCCCTCGGGGGGCCGTCGCAGATACGCAGTATTTT	CASSPRGAVADTQYF
TRBV11-2	.	TRBJ2-1	.	TGTGCCAGCAGCTTAGATCTTCTTGGGCAGTTCTTC	CASSLDLLGQFF
TRBV5-1	.	TRBJ1-5	.	TGCGCCAGCAGCTTGGTAGGGGACAATCAGCCCCAGCATTTT	CASSLVGDNQPQHF
TRBV29-1	.	TRBJ2-7	.	TGCAGCGTTGGAGTCCGGGGGCTCATCTACGAGCAGTACTTC	CSVGVRGLIYEQYF
TRBV9	few	TRBJ2-1	TRBD2	TGTGCCAGCAGCGTTAGCGGGAGTTCCTACAATGAGCAGTTCTTC	CASSVSGSSYNEQFF
TRBV7-9	.	TRBJ2-1	.	TGTGCCAGCAGCTTAGTGGGGAAGGACAGCCCAGCAATGGAGCAGTTCTTC	CASSLVGKDSPAMEQFF
TRBV10-1	.	TRBJ2-5	.	TGCGCCAGCAGTGCTGGGCCCCGGGGTGGAGAGACCCAGTACTTC	CASSAGPRGGETQYF
TRBV11-2	.	TRBJ2-5	TRBD1	TGTGCCAGCACAATGGACAGGGGAGAGACCCAGTACTTC	CASTMDRGETQYF
TRBV25-1	.	TRBJ2-2	TRBD1	TGTGCCAGCACGGACAGGTCGAACACCGGGGAGCTGTTTTTT	CASTDRSNTGELFF
TRBV5-5	.	TRBJ1-6	.	TGTGCCAGCAAACGGACCGCCAGCAATTCACCCCTCCACTTT	CASKRTASNSPLHF
TRBV10-1	.	TRBJ1-3	.	TGCGCCAGCACCCCCGCGGACGTGGGCCCGTCTGGAAACACCATATATTTT	CASTPADVGPSGNTIYF
TRBV6-1	.	TRBJ2-3	.	TGTGCCAGCAGTGAAGCGGTACCGGGACTTAACATCCCAGATACGCAGTATTTT	CASSEAVPGLNIPDTQYF
TRBV11-3	.	TRBJ2-2	.	TGTGCCAGCAGCCCCAGGGGGGCGCTCACCGGGGAGCTGTTTTTT	CASSPRGALTGELFF